Described below is a single T cell receptor beta chain sequence and its context. Its antigen remains unidentified. This entry comes from a study of OX40 agonist ivuxolimab in advanced cancers. Study-wide results and limits: With doses of 0.1-3.0 mg/kg, partial responders showed among the lowest clonal expansion. Expanded clones were, on average, more numerous in CD8+ T cells than in CD4+.

The CDR3 runs 16 residues. Losses at the gene ends were 4 bases for V and 5 bases for J; bases not matched to a gene: 6. Germline-derived CDR1 and CDR2 are MGHRA and YSYEKL. The assay was immunoSEQ multiplex PCR, and TCRdb's table has in-frame clones only and misses some. The data show tens of thousands of clones, about 93% seen once. The chain is built from TRBV4-1 and TRBJ2-2, with 11 bases fitting TRBD2. This TCR derives from an adult with an advanced solid tumor such as melanoma, head and neck, liver or kidney cancer. The sample in question was CD4+ or CD8+ T cells sorted from blood, obtained in a trial of the OX40 agonist ivuxolimab. CDR3: CASSPVAGGGTGELFF. The DNA for the CDR3 is TGCGCCAGCAGCCCCGTAGCGGGAGGGGGGACCGGGGAGCTGTTTTTT.